Listed below are T cell receptor beta chains from one sample, sequenced in a study of cytomegalovirus exposure and HLA in healthy donors. The assay was immunoSEQ multiplex PCR, and TCRdb's table has in-frame clones only and misses some. The table lists fewer than 65,000 clones, roughly 80% of them singletons. The specimen was PBMCs. These receptors originate from a woman aged 40 to 55 in good health and CMV-seropositive. Both conserved end residues are part of each CDR3. A D gene is named only where the DNA matches it firmly. The listing skips clone size in some rows; elsewhere it reads once, few, many or a size class.

V gene	clone size	J gene	D gene	CDR3 DNA	CDR3 protein
TRBV5-1	.	TRBJ2-7	.	TGCGCCAGCAGCTCTGACACTCCCCCCTACGAGCAGTACTTC	CASSSDTPPYEQYF
TRBV9	.	TRBJ2-1	.	TGTGCCAGCAGCGTAAGTGCGGGGGCCCCCAATGAGCAGTTCTTC	CASSVSAGAPNEQFF
TRBV19	few	TRBJ1-2	TRBD1	TGTGCCAGTAGTCGGGGACAGGGATTTATCTATGGCTACACCTTC	CASSRGQGFIYGYTF
TRBV5-4	once	TRBJ1-1	TRBD1	TGTGCCAGCAGCTTGGCAGGGGGACCCCCCGGAGCTTTCTTT	CASSLAGGPPGAFF
TRBV5-6	once	TRBJ2-2	.	TGTGCCAGCAGCTTGGATCGGGGCGGGGAGCTGTTTTTT	CASSLDRGGELFF
TRBV30	.	TRBJ1-1	.	TGTGCCTGGAGTGGGGAGGAGCGGCAGACTGAAGCTTTCTTT	CAWSGEERQTEAFF
TRBV5-1	.	TRBJ2-3	TRBD2	TGCGCCAGCAGCGGCAGCCCGGGAGGGAATACGCAGTATTTT	CASSGSPGGNTQYF
TRBV11-1	once	TRBJ1-2	TRBD1	TGTGCCAGCAGTCCCGGGACAGGGAGCTATGGCTACACCTTC	CASSPGTGSYGYTF
TRBV30	.	TRBJ2-3	.	TGTACCTGGAGTCGGAGGGCAGATACGCAGTATTTT	CTWSRRADTQYF
TRBV11-3	.	TRBJ1-1	TRBD1	TGTGCCAGCAGCCAAAGTAGACAGGGTGAAGCTTTCTTT	CASSQSRQGEAFF
TRBV21-1	.	TRBJ2-3	.	TGTGCCAGCAGCATCAGCACAGGGATCGGGGACACAGATACGCAGTATTTT	CASSISTGIGDTDTQYF